The 12 T cell receptor beta chains listed next were all sequenced from one sample in a study of spatial heterogeneity in lung cancer. TCRdb ran MiXCR on the 5' RACE reads and lists one entry per CDR3 protein. The sample yields around 100,000 distinct CDR3 sequences, more than 10% seen once. Time point noted: blood at routine non-recurrence follow-up after resection. Sample: PBMCs, taken at follow-up. Every receptor here comes from a female donor with early-stage non-small cell lung cancer.

This clonotype has a handful of counts. This rearrangement joins TRBV11-2 to TRBJ2-3; no firm D call. V was clipped by 7 bases and J by 3 bases, with 17 bases between them. The length of the CDR3 is 15 residues. Germline assignment: CDR1 SGHAT and CDR2 FQNNGV. CDR3 bases: TGTGCCAGCACCCCGGCATTAGGGCAGACAGATACGCAGTATTTT. Translation: CASTPALGQTDTQYF.

The table lists this clonotype with a few counts. J is TRBJ2-6 and V is TRBV9; 9 bases are shared with TRBD1. This CDR3 is 17 amino acids long. Germline loops: CDR1 SGDLS, CDR2 YYNGEE. Trimming at V came to 1 base and at J to 4 bases, leaving 6 bases not matched to a gene. CDR3 loop: CASSVTGGARGANVLTF. The CDR3 DNA is TGTGCCAGCAGCGTAACAGGGGGCGCGAGAGGGGCCAACGTCCTGACTTTC.

This clonotype was seen a handful of times. This rearrangement joins TRBV12-3 or TRBV12-4 to TRBJ1-4, with 8 positions matching TRBD1. The J segment lost 11 bases and the V segment lost 5 bases, leaving 10 bases of the junction unmatched. CDR3 length: 14 residues. CDR3 nucleotides: TGTGCCAGCAGTCTCGGGACAGGTTTTTGGAAACTGTTTTTT. The encoded protein is CASSLGTGFWKLFF.

Written as DNA, the CDR3 is TGCGCCAGCAGCCAGACCGAAAATTCACCCCTCCACTTT. Protein: CASSQTENSPLHF. The chain employs TRBV5-1 and TRBJ1-6; D remains unclear. Germline CDR1 is SGHRS and CDR2 is YFSETQ. Trimming cost V 4 bases and J 7 bases, with 9 bases left between them. The CDR3 totals 13 residues.

This clonotype was seen more than once but under ten times. This chain uses TRBV7-2 with TRBJ2-2, with 8 bases aligning to TRBD2. V was clipped by 2 bases and J by 4 bases; unmatched bases: 6. CDR3 length: 16 amino acids. Germline V gene data show CDR1 as SGHTA and CDR2 as FQGNSA. The CDR3 region is CASSLLAGTITGELFF. For the CDR3, the DNA is TGTGCCAGCAGCTTATTAGCGGGGACCATCACCGGGGAGCTGTTTTTT.

In its sample, this clonotype was seen many times. The gene calls are TRBV12-3 or TRBV12-4 and TRBJ2-5; D is undetermined. V lost 2 bases and J lost 1, with 8 bases in between. The CDR3 loop spans 14 amino acids. This CDR3 reads CASSLLGSQETQYF. CDR3 bases: TGTGCCAGCAGTTTACTGGGATCCCAAGAGACCCAGTACTTC.

The chain joins TRBV27 to TRBJ1-4; weak D call: TRBD1 (5 bases). V shed 8 bases and J shed 6 bases, with 19 bases lying between them. Germline values: CDR1 MNHEY, CDR2 SMNVEV (reference sequence). The CDR3 contains 15 residues. CDR3 amino acids: CASGLAGGSDEKLFF. In DNA form, the CDR3 reads TGTGCCAGCGGGCTAGCTGGGGGATCGGATGAAAAACTGTTTTTT.

This clonotype has ten or more counts. V gene TRBV7-2 combines with J gene TRBJ2-5, with no clear D. Germline-derived CDR1 and CDR2 are SGHTA and FQGNSA. Trimming took off 7 bases at V and 2 bases at J, with 14 bases between the two ends. This CDR3 is 14 amino acids long. The CDR3 protein is CASIPKGGQETQYF. Here the CDR3 DNA reads TGTGCCAGCATCCCGAAAGGTGGGCAAGAGACCCAGTACTTC.

The chain links TRBV4-2 to TRBJ2-5; 11 bases agree with TRBD1. V trimming: 3 bases; J trimming: 4 bases; junction bases outside the gene matches: 4. CDR1 is LGHNA and CDR2 is YNFKEQ in the germline V gene. This CDR3 has 15 amino acids. The CDR3 region is CASSQAGTGGETQYF. The CDR3 DNA is TGTGCCAGCAGCCAGGCCGGGACAGGGGGAGAGACCCAGTACTTC.

This clonotype was counted between two and nine times. This rearrangement joins TRBV12-3 or TRBV12-4 to TRBJ2-2; D unresolved. The ends were cut back, 7 bases at V and 1 base at J, with 10 bases in the middle. This CDR3 is built from 14 residues. The CDR3 spells CASKEQQNTGELFF. CDR3 bases: TGTGCCAGCAAAGAACAACAGAACACCGGGGAGCTGTTTTTT.

Comments on this clonotype: This may be a read error: a much more frequent sequence differs by one nucleotide. This chain connects TRBV29-1 to TRBJ1-2, with TRBD1 matching 7 bases. The CDR3 runs to 11 residues. Germline CDR1 and CDR2: SQVTM and ANQGSEA. Unmatched junction bases numbered 2, after V lost 7 bases and J lost 3 bases. CDR3 bases: TGCAGCGCTCAGGGGGACTATGGCTACACCTTC. It encodes CSAQGDYGYTF.

At least ten counts were recorded for this clonotype. This chain joins TRBV29-1 and TRBJ1-4; TRBD1 might be the D (5 bases). Germline V gene sequence: CDR1 SQVTM, CDR2 ANQGSEA. CDR3 length: 13 amino acids. The germline V and J ends were trimmed by 5 bases and 6 bases, with 13 bases remaining between them. The DNA for the CDR3 is TGCAGCGTTCTCCCCAGGGTTGATGAAAAACTGTTTTTT. Amino acids: CSVLPRVDEKLFF.